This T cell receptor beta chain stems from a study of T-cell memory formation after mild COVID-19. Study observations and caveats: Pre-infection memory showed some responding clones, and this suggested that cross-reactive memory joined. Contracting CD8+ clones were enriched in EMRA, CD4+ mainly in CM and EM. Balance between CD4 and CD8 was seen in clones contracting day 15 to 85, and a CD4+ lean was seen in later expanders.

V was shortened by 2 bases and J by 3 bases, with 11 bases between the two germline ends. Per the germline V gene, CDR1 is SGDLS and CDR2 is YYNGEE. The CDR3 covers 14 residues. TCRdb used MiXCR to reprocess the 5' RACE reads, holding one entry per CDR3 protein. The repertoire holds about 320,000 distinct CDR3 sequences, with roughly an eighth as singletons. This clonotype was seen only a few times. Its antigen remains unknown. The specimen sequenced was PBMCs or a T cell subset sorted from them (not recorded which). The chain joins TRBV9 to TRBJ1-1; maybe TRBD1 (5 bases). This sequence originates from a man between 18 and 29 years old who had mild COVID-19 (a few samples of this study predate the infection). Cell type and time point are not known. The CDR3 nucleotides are TGTGCCAGCAGCGTGACGGGGGGGGACACTGAAGCTTTCTTT. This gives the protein CASSVTGGDTEAFF.